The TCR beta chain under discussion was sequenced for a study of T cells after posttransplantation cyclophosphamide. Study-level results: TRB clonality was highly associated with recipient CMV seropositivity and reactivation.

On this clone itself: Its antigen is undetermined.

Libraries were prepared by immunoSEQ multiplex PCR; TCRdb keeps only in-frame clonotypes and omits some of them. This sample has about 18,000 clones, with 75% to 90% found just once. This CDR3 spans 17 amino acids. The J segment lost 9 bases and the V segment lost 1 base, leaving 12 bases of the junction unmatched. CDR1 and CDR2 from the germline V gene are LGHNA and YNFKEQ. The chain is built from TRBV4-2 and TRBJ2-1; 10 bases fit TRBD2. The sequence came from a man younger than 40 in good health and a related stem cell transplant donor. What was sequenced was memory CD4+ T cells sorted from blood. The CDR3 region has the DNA TGTGCCAGCAGCCAAGGGCCTGGGAGCGGGGGGGCCTCTGAGCAGTTCTTC. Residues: CASSQGPGSGGASEQFF.